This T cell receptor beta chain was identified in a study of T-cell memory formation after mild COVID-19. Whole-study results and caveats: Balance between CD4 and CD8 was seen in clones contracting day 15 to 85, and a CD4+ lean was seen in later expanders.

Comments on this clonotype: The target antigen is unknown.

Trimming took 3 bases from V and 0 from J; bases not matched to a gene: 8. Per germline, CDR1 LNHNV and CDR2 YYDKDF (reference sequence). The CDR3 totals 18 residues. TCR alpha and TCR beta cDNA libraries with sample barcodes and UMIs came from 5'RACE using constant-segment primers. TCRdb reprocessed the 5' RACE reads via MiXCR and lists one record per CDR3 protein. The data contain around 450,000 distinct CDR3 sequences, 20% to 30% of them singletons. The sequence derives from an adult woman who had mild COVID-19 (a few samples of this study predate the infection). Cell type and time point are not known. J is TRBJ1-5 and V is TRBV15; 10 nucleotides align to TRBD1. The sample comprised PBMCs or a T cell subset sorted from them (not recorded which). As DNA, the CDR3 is TGTGCCACCAGCAGCCAGGACAGGGGGGGATATAGCAATCAGCCCCAGCATTTT. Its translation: CATSSQDRGGYSNQPQHF.